A single sample gave rise to the 20 T cell receptor beta chains below, sequenced in a study of T cells in Graves' hyperthyroidism and ophthalmopathy. Authors of the study amplified TCR beta CDR3 regions from RNA transcripts. During a first-round RT-PCR of the TCR CDR3, the HTBI primer set was used. TCRdb processed the multiplex PCR reads anew with MiXCR; each CDR3 protein has one entry. In the table there are 600,000 or so distinct CDR3 sequences, 15% to 20% of which are singletons. The sequenced sample was blood. The receptors were sampled from a woman in her thirties with Graves' hyperthyroidism.

Many counts were recorded for this clonotype. V is TRBV12-3 or TRBV12-4 and J is TRBJ1-3; D possibly corresponds to TRBD1 (5 bases). Trimming pared 3 bases from V and 7 bases from J, leaving 22 bases between. CDR3 length: 17 amino acids. In nucleotides, the CDR3 is TGTGCCAGCAGTTTGACGGGGGGTAGAGGGTCTTACAACACCATATATTTT. Translating gives CASSLTGGRGSYNTIYF.

This clonotype was counted only a few times. The CDR3 DNA sequence: TGCAGTGCTGATAAGGGGTTCCAGAACACCGGGGAGCTGTTTTTT. Protein product: CSADKGFQNTGELFF. The chain carries TRBV20-1 and TRBJ2-2, with D perhaps TRBD1 (5 bases). The germline CDR1 and CDR2 sequences are DFQATT and SNEGSKA (reference sequence). The CDR3 is 15 residues long. The V end lost 5 bases, the J end lost 1 base, and 14 bases lay between the germline ends.

There are many counts of this clonotype. The chain combines TRBV28 with TRBJ2-3; D gene unclear. V gave up 5 bases and J gave up 4 bases, with 22 bases separating them. This CDR3 spans 17 amino acids. The germline V gene encodes CDR1 MDHEN and CDR2 SYDVKM. The CDR3 region is CASSPLRTLWAPDTQYF. CDR3 sequence (DNA): TGTGCCAGCAGTCCTCTACGGACCCTTTGGGCTCCAGATACGCAGTATTTT. Drawing the rest from reference TRBV28 and TRBJ2-3, the complete variable domain is DVKVTQSSRYLVKRTGEKVFLECVQDMDHENMFWYRQDPGLGLRLIYFSYDVKMKEKGDIPEGYSVSREKKERFSLILESASTNQTSMYLCASSPLRTLWAPDTQYFGPGTRLTVL.

This clonotype was detected ten times or more. The chain has TRBV28 and TRBJ2-7; 12 positions match TRBD2. Trimming cost V 5 bases and J 4 bases; bases outside gene matches: 3. The CDR3 loop spans 14 amino acids. The germline V gene has CDR1 MDHEN and CDR2 SYDVKM. The CDR3 here is CASSLAGGEYEQYF. In nucleotides, the CDR3 is TGTGCCAGCAGTCTAGCGGGAGGGGAGTACGAGCAGTACTTC.

This clonotype was seen repeatedly, ten times or more. The chain is built from TRBV20-1 and TRBJ2-7, with 8 bases fitting TRBD2. This CDR3 has 14 amino acids. The V and J ends lost 4 bases and 1 base, in that order; junction bases with no gene match: 6. Germline V CDR1 and CDR2: DFQATT, SNEGSKA (reference sequence). The CDR3 DNA sequence: TGCAGTGCTAATATGGGACTAGTGTCCTACGAGCAGTACTTC. As protein: CSANMGLVSYEQYF.

This clonotype has a count of ten or more. J is TRBJ2-1 and V is TRBV19, with 11 bases identical to TRBD2. This CDR3 is built from 17 residues. With V trimmed by 5 bases and J by 7 bases, 13 bases remained unmatched. CDR1 LNHDA and CDR2 SQIVND come from the germline V gene (reference sequence). The CDR3, as DNA: TGTGCCAGTAGTTTCCTCCCGGGACTAGCGGATCGGAATGAGCAGTTCTTC. It encodes CASSFLPGLADRNEQFF. The variable domain in full, with the rest retrieved from reference TRBV19 and TRBJ2-1, is DGGITQSPKYLFRKEGQNVTLSCEQNLNHDAMYWYRQDPGQGLRLIYYSQIVNDFQKGDIAEGYSVSREKKESFPLTVTSAQKNPTAFYLCASSFLPGLADRNEQFFGPGTRLTVL.

This clonotype has a handful of counts. One end of the junction fails to match germline, which may point to a read error. This CDR3 is CTSRLEGGAGNTIYF. CDR3 bases: TGTACCAGCAGGCTGGAAGGGGGCGCTGGAAACACCATATATTTT. The rearrangement joins TRBV6-2 or TRBV6-3 to TRBJ1-3, with 7 positions matching TRBD1. The CDR3 length is 15 residues. Looked up from germline, CDR1 is MNHEY and CDR2 is SVGEGT.

The CDR3 nucleotides are TGCAGTGCTAAGCAGACTAGCGGGGGGGGGGAGACCCAGTACTTC. This sequence encodes CSAKQTSGGGETQYF. The genes are TRBV20-1 and TRBJ2-5, with 14 bases lining up with TRBD2. The V gene's germline CDR1 is DFQATT and CDR2 SNEGSKA (reference sequence). There are 15 residues in the CDR3. V lost 4 bases to trimming and J lost 5 bases; unmatched junction nucleotides: 6.

The chain uses TRBV9 and TRBJ2-3; D not resolved. CDR3 length: 14 residues. The germline CDR1 and CDR2 sequences are SGDLS and YYNGEE. V dropped 0 bases and J dropped 2 bases, with 7 bases sitting between them. CDR3 sequence (DNA): TGTGCCAGCAGCGTAGGTAGTTACACAGATACGCAGTATTTT. Encoded protein: CASSVGSYTDTQYF.

This clonotype was counted at least ten times. This chain links TRBV6-2 or TRBV6-3 with TRBJ2-3, with TRBD2 as a possible D gene (6 bases). Between the trimmed V and J ends, which lost 0 bases and 9 bases, there was a span of 13 bases. CDR3 length: 14 amino acids. Germline CDR1 and CDR2: MNHEY and SVGEGT. Here the CDR3 DNA reads TGTGCCAGCAGTTACTCTCTCCCTGGGGGGACGCAGTATTTT. Translating it yields CASSYSLPGGTQYF.

This clonotype was detected many times. The rearrangement joins TRBV11-1 to TRBJ2-1; the D call may be TRBD1 or TRBD2 (5 bases each). Trimming removed 1 base from V and 4 bases from J, with 11 bases in between. Germline CDR1 and CDR2: SGHAT and FQDESV (reference sequence). This CDR3 is built from 15 residues. CDR3 bases: TGTGCCAGCAGCTTAGAAGCCGAGGGGTACAATGAGCAGTTCTTC. Residues: CASSLEAEGYNEQFF.

This clonotype showed up many times. The V and J genes are TRBV24-1 and TRBJ1-5; maybe TRBD1 (5 bases). Trimming cost V 3 bases and J 6 bases, with 5 bases left between them. Germline-derived CDR1 and CDR2 are KGHDR and SFDVKD. The CDR3 covers 12 residues. In DNA form, the CDR3 reads TGTGCCACCAGTGATCAGGGTCAGCCCCAGCATTTT. Protein: CATSDQGQPQHF.

This clonotype came up many times. This chain connects TRBV3-1 to TRBJ2-1, with 11 nucleotides matching TRBD2. This CDR3 spans 16 amino acids. V shed 3 bases and J 2 bases; nucleotides not matched to a gene: 3. CDR1 LGHDT and CDR2 YNNKEL come from the germline V gene (reference sequence). The CDR3 nucleotides read TGTGCCAGCAGCCATGTAGCGGGAGGGCCCTACAATGAGCAGTTCTTC. Its translation: CASSHVAGGPYNEQFF.

The CDR3 DNA reads TGTGCCATCAGTGAGTCGCAGTCGGAGACCCAGTACTTC. Its protein is CAISESQSETQYF. The genes are TRBV10-3 and TRBJ2-5; D unresolved. Germline assignment: CDR1 ENHRY and CDR2 SYGVKD. V shed 0 bases and J shed 5 bases, with 7 bases lying between them. The CDR3 is made up of 13 amino acids.

This clonotype came up many times. V usage is TRBV11-2 and J usage is TRBJ2-1; D not resolved. The CDR3 loop spans 13 amino acids. In germline, CDR1 is SGHAT, CDR2 FQNNGV. Trimming stripped 5 bases from V and 9 bases from J, with 14 bases between. The CDR3 DNA sequence: TGTGCCAGCAGCCCGACGCGTTCCGGTGAGCAGTTCTTC. Translation: CASSPTRSGEQFF.

This clonotype was counted many times. The gene calls are TRBV7-8 and TRBJ2-6; D may correspond to TRBD1 or TRBD2 (6 bases each). The CDR3 is made up of 18 amino acids. Trimming shortened V by 4 bases and J by 3 bases, and 19 bases separated the two germline ends. Germline V gene data show CDR1 as SGHVS and CDR2 as FQNEAQ. DNA for the CDR3: TGTGCCAGCAGCTCCTTCACGGGGGCAGTACGTGGGGCCAACGTCCTGACTTTC. Protein sequence: CASSSFTGAVRGANVLTF.

This chain's CDR3 is CASSDGDRGSGYGYTF. CDR3 DNA sequence: TGTGCCAGCAGTGACGGGGACAGGGGTTCAGGCTATGGCTACACCTTC. The chain is built from TRBV6-4 and TRBJ1-2; 10 bases map to TRBD1. Germline trimming cut 2 bases from V and 4 bases from J; bases unmatched to any gene: 7. The CDR3 extends over 16 amino acids. Germline CDR1 reads MRHNA; CDR2 reads SNTAGT.

Many counts were recorded for this clonotype. This rearrangement joins TRBV30 to TRBJ2-3; 7 nucleotides line up with TRBD1. The CDR3 runs 16 residues. The V gene's germline CDR1 is GTSNPN and CDR2 SVGIG (reference sequence). The V and J ends lost 0 bases and 0 bases, in that order; junction bases with no gene match: 6. The DNA for the CDR3 is TGTGCCTGGAGTGTGGTCCCGGGACAGAGCACAGATACGCAGTATTTT. It codes for CAWSVVPGQSTDTQYF.

The rearrangement uses TRBV9 and TRBJ2-1; TRBD2 is a possible D gene (5 bases). The CDR3 loop spans 14 amino acids. Germline CDR1 is SGDLS and CDR2 is YYNGEE. V was cut by 0 bases and J by 7 bases, with 11 bases left in between. The CDR3 reads CASSVAGSLNEQFF. The CDR3 DNA sequence: TGTGCCAGCAGCGTAGCTGGGAGTCTGAATGAGCAGTTCTTC.

The chain carries TRBV12-3 or TRBV12-4 and TRBJ2-2; 7 bases are a match to TRBD2. V lost 7 bases and J lost 9; bases outside the gene matches: 11. The CDR3 is 14 amino acids. DNA of the CDR3: TGTGCCAGCAATCCCCCGGGACTACGCCGGGAGCTGTTTTTT. Translating it yields CASNPPGLRRELFF.